The 32 T cell receptor beta chains below come from one sample, sequenced in a study of blood T cell repertoires in COVID-19 (dated by TCRdb to 2018 to 2021). The library was generated by the immunoSEQ multiplex PCR assay. The table was pulled from immuneACCESS by TCRdb, which kept in-frame rearrangements only. Such tables lose some clones; where checked, under half of the loss comes from unresolved V genes, and the rest has no known cause. The sample table shows over 25,000 clones, and 85% are seen once. Under 8.5% of the sample is held by the ten biggest clonotypes. Sequences were obtained from peripheral blood. The source of these receptors is a man aged 55 to 70 with active COVID-19.

The chain uses TRBV11-2 and TRBJ2-1, with 8 bases aligning to TRBD2. After removal of 4 bases from V and 5 bases from J, the junction contained 10 bases not matched to a gene. Germline values: CDR1 SGHAT, CDR2 FQNNGV. This CDR3 has 16 amino acids. CDR3 sequence: CASSSFAGGLNNEQFF. The CDR3, as DNA: TGTGCCAGCAGCTCGTTCGCGGGAGGCCTAAACAATGAGCAGTTCTTC.

The genes are TRBV5-8 and TRBJ2-2; 9 nucleotides match TRBD2. Germline V gene lookup returns CDR1 SGHTS and CDR2 YDEGEE. This CDR3 has 16 residues. With 4 bases clipped from V and 3 bases from J, the junction kept 7 bases outside the gene matches. This CDR3 reads CASSPGTSLHTGELFF. CDR3 DNA sequence: TGTGCCAGCAGCCCTGGGACTAGCTTACACACCGGGGAGCTGTTTTTT.

Details on this clone: The same CDR3 is also encoded by other DNA sequences in this sample. The chain has TRBV6-5 and TRBJ2-7; 7 bases align to TRBD1. V gave up 5 bases and J gave up 3 bases; unmatched junction bases: 4. The CDR3 consists of 13 residues. Germline CDR1 MNHEY, CDR2 SVGAGI. The CDR3 sequence: CASSPRDSYEQYF. The CDR3 DNA follows: TGTGCCAGCAGTCCCCGGGACAGCTACGAGCAGTACTTC.

The rearrangement uses TRBV19 and TRBJ2-3; D unclear. Per the germline V gene, CDR1 is LNHDA and CDR2 is SQIVND (reference sequence). Trimming cost V 3 bases and J 0 bases, with 13 bases left between them. The CDR3 has 16 amino acids. The chain's CDR3 is CASSILGARSTDTQYF. In DNA form, the CDR3 reads TGTGCCAGTAGTATTTTGGGCGCCCGGAGCACAGATACGCAGTATTTT.

The chain employs TRBV6-5 and TRBJ2-7; 8 bases map to TRBD1. With V trimmed by 6 bases and J by 2 bases, 9 bases remained unmatched. Looked up from germline, CDR1 is MNHEY and CDR2 is SVGAGI. This CDR3 has 15 residues. The CDR3 spells CASRIEDRVAYEQYF. In nucleotides, the CDR3 is TGTGCCAGCAGAATCGAGGACAGGGTAGCCTACGAGCAGTACTTC.

V is TRBV14 and J is TRBJ1-4; TRBD1 might be the D (6 bases). There are 15 residues in the CDR3. Germline V gene data show CDR1 as SGHDN and CDR2 as FVKESK. The germline V and J ends were trimmed by 2 bases and 0 bases, with 7 bases remaining between them. The CDR3 DNA sequence: TGTGCCAGCAGCCAATGGACAGCAACTAATGAAAAACTGTTTTTT. It yields the protein CASSQWTATNEKLFF.

The chain employs TRBV6-5 and TRBJ2-2; D unclear. From germline, CDR1 is MNHEY and CDR2 SVGAGI. V lost 7 bases to trimming and J lost 7 bases, with 7 bases between them. This CDR3 spans 11 amino acids. The CDR3: CASNRLGELFF. DNA for the CDR3: TGTGCCAGCAATCGACTCGGGGAGCTGTTTTTT.

The chain couples TRBV5-1 to TRBJ2-7; tentatively, D is TRBD1 (6 bases). CDR1 and CDR2 (germline): SGHRS, YFSETQ. CDR3 size: 14 residues. V lost 2 bases, J lost 3 bases, and 12 bases lay in between. The CDR3 here is CASSFRQDSYEQYF. Written as DNA, the CDR3 is TGCGCCAGCAGCTTCCGACAGGATAGCTACGAGCAGTACTTC.

This chain links TRBV3-1 (or the pseudogene TRBV3-2) with TRBJ2-1; 10 nucleotides match TRBD2. The V gene end was trimmed by 0 bases and the J gene end by 9 bases; junction bases not matched to a gene: 14. Germline-derived CDR1 and CDR2 are LGHDT and YNNKEL (reference sequence). The CDR3 is 18 amino acids. The CDR3 DNA follows: TGTGCCAGCAGCCAAGATCCCCCCTCTAGCGGGAGAGACGTTGAGCAGTTCTTC. Residues: CASSQDPPSSGRDVEQFF.

The chain has TRBV7-9 and TRBJ2-3; no clear D. Germline-derived CDR1 and CDR2 are SEHNR and FQNEAQ (reference sequence). V lost 4 bases and J lost 8, with 10 bases in between. The CDR3 spans 12 residues. CDR3 protein: CASSSLSSTQYF. For the CDR3, the DNA is TGTGCCAGCAGCTCCCTTAGCTCTACGCAGTATTTT.

The sample holds one count of this clone. This chain joins TRBV19 and TRBJ1-4, with 11 bases lining up with TRBD1. The CDR3 loop spans 15 amino acids. The V segment lost 7 bases and the J segment 3 bases; nucleotides outside the gene matches: 4. The V gene's germline CDR1 is LNHDA and CDR2 SQIVND (reference sequence). CDR3 region: CASTGTGGANEKLFF. The CDR3 DNA is TGTGCCAGTACCGGGACAGGGGGAGCTAATGAAAAACTGTTTTTT.

This clone was counted a single time. V and J are TRBV3-1 (or the pseudogene TRBV3-2) and TRBJ2-2; TRBD2 agrees at 7 bases. J lost 6 bases, V lost 1 base, and 5 bases had no gene match. This CDR3 is built from 15 residues. Germline loops: CDR1 LGHDT, CDR2 YNNKEL (reference sequence). CDR3 sequence: CASSQVRGVPGELFF. CDR3 in DNA: TGTGCCAGCAGCCAAGTTCGGGGGGTTCCCGGGGAGCTGTTTTTT.

The chain combines TRBV19 with TRBJ2-7, with TRBD2 matching 9 bases. V dropped 4 bases and J dropped 0; count of bases not matched to a gene: 7. Germline CDR1 is LNHDA and CDR2 is SQIVND (reference sequence). The CDR3 has 16 residues. The CDR3 DNA sequence: TGTGCCAGTAGTAGGACTAGCGCGACCTCCTCCTACGAGCAGTACTTC. Amino acids: CASSRTSATSSYEQYF.

This chain links TRBV9 with TRBJ2-1, with a possible D match to TRBD2 (6 bases). This CDR3 region has 14 residues. In germline, CDR1 is SGDLS, CDR2 YYNGEE. Trimming left V 6 bases short and J 6 bases short, with 16 bases between. As DNA, the CDR3 is TGTGCCAGCACCCGGTGGGAGGACCCCAATGAGCAGTTCTTC. This codes for CASTRWEDPNEQFF.

The chain uses TRBV5-1 and TRBJ2-1, with D unclear. The CDR3 totals 12 residues. From germline, CDR1 is SGHRS and CDR2 YFSETQ. V was clipped by 0 bases and J by 6 bases, with 4 bases between them. The chain's CDR3 is CASSLGANEQFF. In DNA, the CDR3 is TGCGCCAGCAGCTTGGGGGCCAATGAGCAGTTCTTC.

V and J are TRBV5-6 and TRBJ1-3, with 8 bases lining up with TRBD1. There are 16 residues in the CDR3. V shed 4 bases, J shed 5 bases, and the junction held 11 bases outside the gene matches. Per germline, CDR1 SGHDT and CDR2 YYEEEE. The CDR3 region has the DNA TGTGCCAGCAGCCTTAATGACAGGGGCAGGAGAAACACCATATATTTT. Amino acid sequence: CASSLNDRGRRNTIYF.

The chain combines TRBV29-1 with TRBJ2-1, with 7 bases lining up with TRBD2. After removal of 3 bases from V and 5 bases from J, the junction contained 10 bases not matched to a gene. In germline, CDR1 is SQVTM, CDR2 ANQGSEA. This CDR3 comprises 15 residues. The CDR3 coding sequence is TGCAGCGTTGACGTGGGACTAAAGGCAAACAATGAGCAGTTCTTC. It encodes CSVDVGLKANNEQFF.

This chain uses TRBV5-1 with TRBJ2-1; 11 positions match TRBD2. V was pared by 2 bases and J by 9 bases, with 13 bases of the junction left unmatched. The CDR3 contains 17 residues. CDR1 is SGHRS, CDR2 YFSETQ, per germline. CDR3 sequence (DNA): TGCGCCAGCAGCTTATTCCTAGCGGGAGGAAGGTACGGTGAGCAGTTCTTC. The encoded protein is CASSLFLAGGRYGEQFF.

The rearrangement joins TRBV10-2 to TRBJ2-5; 8 bases are a match to TRBD2. CDR1 and CDR2 (germline): WSHSY, SAAADI. With 6 bases clipped from V and 1 base from J, the junction kept 1 base outside the gene matches. There are 13 residues in the CDR3. CDR3 amino acids: CASSAGGQETQYF. DNA for the CDR3: TGCGCCAGCAGCGCGGGGGGCCAAGAGACCCAGTACTTC.

The rearrangement uses TRBV2 and TRBJ1-1; TRBD1 matches at 8 bases. CDR3 size: 13 residues. Germline loops: CDR1 SNHLY, CDR2 FYNNEI. Germline trimming cut 10 bases from V and 5 bases from J; bases unmatched to any gene: 9. CDR3 sequence: CAIRTGRYTEAFF. The CDR3 nucleotides read TGTGCCATCAGGACAGGGAGGTATACTGAAGCTTTCTTT.

The chain is built from TRBV7-9 and TRBJ2-7, with D possibly matching TRBD2 (6 bases). Germline CDR1 is SEHNR and CDR2 is FQNEAQ (reference sequence). This CDR3 has 15 amino acids. Trimming removed 7 bases from V and 1 base from J, with 17 bases in between. CDR3 DNA sequence: TGTGCCAGCACGGGGAGCGGGCCCCCGTCCTACGAGCAGTACGTC. The encoded protein is CASTGSGPPSYEQYV.

The rearrangement links TRBV6-5 to TRBJ2-7, with TRBD1 identical over 7 bases. CDR1 and CDR2 (germline): MNHEY, SVGAGI. The CDR3 consists of 15 residues. The trim removed 0 bases at V and 2 bases at J, leaving 4 bases unmatched. The CDR3 here is CASSYSGQMTYEQYF. The CDR3 DNA reads TGTGCCAGCAGTTACTCGGGACAGATGACCTACGAGCAGTACTTC.

DNA for the CDR3: TGTGCCAGCAGCTTCTACACCGGGGAGCTGTTTTTT. Its translation: CASSFYTGELFF. J is TRBJ2-2 and V is TRBV7-9; D gene ambiguous. Germline V gene sequence: CDR1 SEHNR, CDR2 FQNEAQ (reference sequence). The CDR3 is 12 residues long. V dropped 3 bases and J dropped 3 bases, with 2 bases sitting between them. Full variable domain (rest looked up from reference TRBV7-9 and TRBJ2-2): DTGVSQNPRHKITKRGQNVTFRCDPISEHNRLYWYRQTLGQGPEFLTYFQNEAQLEKSRLLSDRFSAERPKGSFSTLEIQRTEQGDSAMYLCASSFYTGELFFGEGSRLTVL.

Here the CDR3 reads CASSLSQGSYNEQFF. The CDR3 region has the DNA TGTGCCAGCAGCTTAAGCCAGGGGTCCTACAATGAGCAGTTCTTC. This chain connects TRBV11-2 to TRBJ2-1; D may be TRBD1 (6 bases). Germline assignment: CDR1 SGHAT and CDR2 FQNNGV. Deletions cut 2 bases from V and 1 base from J, with 9 bases between. The CDR3 is 15 amino acids.

This rearrangement joins TRBV28 to TRBJ1-6; a possible D gene is TRBD1 (6 bases). Trimming took 7 bases from V and 6 from J, leaving 13 bases between them. The CDR3 has 14 residues. In germline, CDR1 is MDHEN, CDR2 SYDVKM. CDR3 region: CASTQGSRNSPLHF. CDR3 coding DNA: TGTGCCAGCACCCAGGGGAGTCGTAATTCACCCCTCCACTTT.

In regard to this clone: Other DNA sequences of this sample code for an identical CDR3. The J gene is TRBJ1-1, the V gene TRBV20-1; D is perhaps TRBD1 (6 bases). Germline CDR1 DFQATT, CDR2 SNEGSKA (reference sequence). The CDR3 is 11 residues long. Trimming removed 6 bases from V and 1 base from J, with 6 bases in between. Here the CDR3 reads CSADRNTEAFF. The CDR3 region has the DNA TGCAGTGCGGACAGGAACACTGAAGCTTTCTTT.

The chain combines TRBV6-6 with TRBJ1-5; D remains unclear. CDR1 is MNHNY and CDR2 is SVGAGI in the germline V gene (reference sequence). The CDR3 sequence is 12 residues long. Trimming took 11 bases from V and 0 from J, leaving 8 bases between them. The CDR3 coding sequence is TGTGCCTCCGGAGTTAGCAATCAGCCCCAGCATTTT. It is translated as CASGVSNQPQHF.

The chain employs TRBV7-9 and TRBJ2-1, with 12 bases matching TRBD2. The CDR3 contains 17 residues. Trimming took 0 bases from V and 9 from J; bases not matched to a gene: 9. Germline assignment: CDR1 SEHNR and CDR2 FQNEAQ (reference sequence). CDR3 sequence (DNA): TGTGCCAGCAGCTTAGCCCGACTAGCGGGAGTCGCCGGTGAGCAGTTCTTC. Amino acid sequence: CASSLARLAGVAGEQFF. Full variable domain (rest looked up from reference TRBV7-9 and TRBJ2-1): DTGVSQNPRHKITKRGQNVTFRCDPISEHNRLYWYRQTLGQGPEFLTYFQNEAQLEKSRLLSDRFSAERPKGSFSTLEIQRTEQGDSAMYLCASSLARLAGVAGEQFFGPGTRLTVL.

The chain recombines TRBV4-1 with TRBJ2-7, with D maybe TRBD2 (6 bases). Looked up from germline, CDR1 is MGHRA and CDR2 is YSYEKL. This CDR3 has 14 residues. V lost 1 base to trimming and J lost 1 base, with 8 bases between them. CDR3 sequence: CASSQGDLSYEQYV. The CDR3 region has the DNA TGCGCCAGCAGCCAAGGGGACTTATCCTACGAGCAGTACGTC.

The V call is TRBV5-1, the J call TRBJ2-1, with D possibly being TRBD2 (5 bases). Trimming removed 2 bases at V and 6 bases at J, with 12 bases between. The CDR3 is 14 amino acids. The V gene's germline CDR1 is SGHRS and CDR2 YFSETQ. The CDR3 DNA sequence: TGCGCCAGCAGCTTCGGGGTGGAAGGCAATGAGCAGTTCTTC. This translates into CASSFGVEGNEQFF. Drawing the rest from reference TRBV5-1 and TRBJ2-1, the complete variable domain is KAGVTQTPRYLIKTRGQQVTLSCSPISGHRSVSWYQQTPGQGLQFLFEYFSETQRNKGNFPGRFSGRQFSNSRSEMNVSTLELGDSALYLCASSFGVEGNEQFFGPGTRLTVL.

The rearrangement joins TRBV14 to TRBJ2-1; D gene unclear. Germline lookup yields CDR1 SGHDN and CDR2 FVKESK. The ends were cut back, 0 bases at V and 9 bases at J, with 9 bases in the middle. The CDR3 is 13 residues long. The CDR3 loop is CASSQDLLSEQFF. DNA of the CDR3: TGTGCCAGCAGCCAAGATCTGCTCAGTGAGCAGTTCTTC.

This clone was seen just once. This chain links TRBV7-7 with TRBJ2-7; D perhaps matches TRBD2 (5 bases). Between the trimmed V and J ends, which lost 2 bases and 6 bases, there was a span of 26 bases. CDR1 is SSHAT, CDR2 FNYEAQ, per germline (reference sequence). The CDR3 is 18 residues long. CDR3 nucleotides: TGTGCCAGCAGCTTACGTCCGGCGCTAGCTCACTCTCCGGGCGAGCAGTACGTC. Its translation: CASSLRPALAHSPGEQYV.